This T cell receptor (beta chain) comes out of a study of tumor-infiltrating lymphocytes in primary liver carcinoma. The germline V gene has CDR1 LNHDA and CDR2 SQIVND (reference sequence). Between the trimmed V and J ends, which lost 7 bases and 7 bases, there was a span of 11 bases. CDR3 length equals 11 residues. Total RNA and DNA came together from 20-30 mg of bulk tissue without cell sorting. Patients were treatment-naive with chronic HBV infection. For this clonotype: Its antigen is still unknown.

Findings and caveats of the study: Pairs of tumor regions overlapped more than tumor-adjacent and tumor-blood pairs did. A small share of top clones, only about 7.5-25%, was found in all five tumor regions.

TCR beta cDNA came from about 0.45 ug total RNA, primed with a constant-region primer. Three nested multiplex PCR rounds, a slightly modified ARM-PCR method, built the TCR beta libraries. The opening two PCR rounds, approximately 10 cycles each, paired TRBV1-TRBV30 forward primers with a C-beta reverse primer. TCRdb redid the calling of the multiplex PCR reads with MiXCR, one entry per CDR3 protein. The repertoire holds over 40,000 distinct CDR3 sequences, with about 77% as singletons. The chain combines TRBV19 with TRBJ2-7, with a tentative D call TRBD2 (5 bases). This TCR derives from a man aged 35 to 55 with primary liver carcinoma and hepatitis B virus infection. Sequenced sample: liver tumor tissue from sampling region 5. The subset denotes: tumor region T5, tumor centre. Here the CDR3 reads CASKEGSEQYF. The CDR3 nucleotides read TGTGCCAGTAAGGAAGGGAGTGAGCAGTACTTC.